Listed below are T cell receptor beta chains from one sample, sequenced in a study of shared clonotypes between healthy human individuals. Sequencing was performed with immunoSEQ multiplex PCR; in TCRdb, only in-frame clones are kept and a portion is missing. The table has roughly 1 million clones, roughly 80% seen once. The sample comprised memory CD4+ T cells sorted from blood. The receptor set was obtained from a man between 18 and 35 years old in good health. The CDR3 runs from the conserved cysteine through the conserved F or W. The D gene is left open where the match is weak.

TRBJ1-5 | 16 | NA | TRBV7-2 | CASSSNRPGLNQPQHF
TRBJ2-2 | 15 | NA | TRBV4-1 | CASKTYSTNTGELFF
TRBJ2-5 | 17 | NA | TRBV18 | CASSPRTQIWGEETQYF
TRBJ2-5 | 14 | NA | TRBV6-1 | CASSTIQGPQTQYF
TRBJ2-5 | 14 | TRBD2 | TRBV5-1 | CASSLGGGQETQYF
TRBJ1-6 | 16 | NA | TRBV7-8 | CASSLAGRHSLGPLHF
TRBJ1-1 | 17 | NA | TRBV5-6 | CASSRPGSMIGGTEAFF
TRBJ2-7 | 16 | TRBD1 | TRBV6-1 | CASSGGQGSVGNEQYF
TRBJ2-3 | 15 | TRBD2 | TRBV6-5 | CASRTSGGARDTQYF
TRBJ1-1 | 15 | NA | TRBV5-1 | CASSFYKAENTEAFF
TRBJ1-1 | 15 | NA | TRBV7-9 | CASSLSGSLQGNAFF
TRBJ1-6 | 15 | NA | TRBV7-6 | CASSLTLDGNSPLHF
TRBJ1-6 | 14 | TRBD1 | TRBV5-1 | CASSSGTGNSPLHF
TRBJ2-7 | 15 | TRBD2 | TRBV6-1 | CASSPREGLVYEQYF
TRBJ2-6 | 17 | TRBD1 | TRBV5-1 | CASSLGTGLSGANVLTF
TRBJ2-5 | 16 | NA | TRBV5-4 | CASSRRDRPYQETQYF
TRBJ2-5 | 15 | TRBD2 | TRBV6-5 | CASGTGLATFETQYF
TRBJ2-7 | 16 | TRBD1 | TRBV19 | CASSLKWTGGIYEQYF
TRBJ2-7 | 14 | NA | TRBV18 | CASSPGTETYEQYF
TRBJ1-2 | 11 | NA | TRBV2 | CASSEAGGYTF
TRBJ2-5 | 15 | NA | TRBV5-1 | CASSLRPGNQETQYF
TRBJ2-1 | 16 | TRBD2 | TRBV13 | CASSLFRTSERNEQFF
TRBJ1-6 | 15 | TRBD1 | TRBV25-1 | CASSEGGPYNSPLHF
TRBJ2-1 | 14 | NA | TRBV27 | CASRWDMRNNEQFF
TRBJ2-7 | 15 | NA | TRBV5-6 | CASSRPGTVLYEQYF
TRBJ1-2 | 13 | NA | TRBV6-5 | CASSPALAYGYTF
TRBJ2-3 | 16 | TRBD2 | TRBV4-2 | CASSQRAGGDTDTQYF